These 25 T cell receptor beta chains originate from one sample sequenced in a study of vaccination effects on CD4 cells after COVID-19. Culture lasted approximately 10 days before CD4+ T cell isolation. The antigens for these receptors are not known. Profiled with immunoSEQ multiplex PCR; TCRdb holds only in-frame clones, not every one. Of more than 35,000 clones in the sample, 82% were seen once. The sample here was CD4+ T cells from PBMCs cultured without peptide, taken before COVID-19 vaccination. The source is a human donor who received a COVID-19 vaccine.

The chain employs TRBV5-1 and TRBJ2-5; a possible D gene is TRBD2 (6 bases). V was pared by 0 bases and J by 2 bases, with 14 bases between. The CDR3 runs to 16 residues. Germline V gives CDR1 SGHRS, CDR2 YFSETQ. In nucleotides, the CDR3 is TGCGCCAGCAGCTTGGTGGGGGGAGCGGAGCAAGAGACCCAGTACTTC. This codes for CASSLVGGAEQETQYF.

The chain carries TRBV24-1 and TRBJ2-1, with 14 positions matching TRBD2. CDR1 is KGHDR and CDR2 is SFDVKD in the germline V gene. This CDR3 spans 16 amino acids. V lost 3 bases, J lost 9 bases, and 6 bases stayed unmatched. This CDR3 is CATSDATSGGASEQFF. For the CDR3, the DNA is TGTGCCACCAGTGATGCGACTAGCGGGGGGGCCAGTGAGCAGTTCTTC.

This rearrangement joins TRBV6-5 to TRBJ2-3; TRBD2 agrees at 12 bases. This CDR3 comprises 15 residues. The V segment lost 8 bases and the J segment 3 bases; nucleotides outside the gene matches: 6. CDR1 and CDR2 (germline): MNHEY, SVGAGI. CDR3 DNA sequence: TGTGCCAGCGGACTAGCGGGGAGGGTTACAGATACGCAGTATTTT. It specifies CASGLAGRVTDTQYF.

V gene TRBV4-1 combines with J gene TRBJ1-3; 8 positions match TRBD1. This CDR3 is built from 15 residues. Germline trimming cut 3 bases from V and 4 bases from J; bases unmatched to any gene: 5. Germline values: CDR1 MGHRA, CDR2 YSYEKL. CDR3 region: CASSHPGQGGNTIYF. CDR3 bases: TGCGCCAGCAGCCATCCAGGACAGGGAGGAAACACCATATATTTT.

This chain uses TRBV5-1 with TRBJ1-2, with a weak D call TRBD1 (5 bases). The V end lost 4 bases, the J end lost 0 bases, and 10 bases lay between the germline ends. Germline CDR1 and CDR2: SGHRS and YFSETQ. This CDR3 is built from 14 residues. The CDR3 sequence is CASSPDSPNYGYTF. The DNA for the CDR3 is TGCGCCAGCAGCCCTGACAGTCCTAACTATGGCTACACCTTC. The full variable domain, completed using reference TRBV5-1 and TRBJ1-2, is KAGVTQTPRYLIKTRGQQVTLSCSPISGHRSVSWYQQTPGQGLQFLFEYFSETQRNKGNFPGRFSGRQFSNSRSEMNVSTLELGDSALYLCASSPDSPNYGYTFGSGTRLTVV.

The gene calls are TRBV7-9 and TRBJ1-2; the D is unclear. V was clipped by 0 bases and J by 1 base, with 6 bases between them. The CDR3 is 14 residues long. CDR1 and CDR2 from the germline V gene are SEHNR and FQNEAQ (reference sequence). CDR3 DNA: TGTGCCAGCAGCTTAGCGACAAGTAACTATGGCTACACCTTC. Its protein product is CASSLATSNYGYTF.

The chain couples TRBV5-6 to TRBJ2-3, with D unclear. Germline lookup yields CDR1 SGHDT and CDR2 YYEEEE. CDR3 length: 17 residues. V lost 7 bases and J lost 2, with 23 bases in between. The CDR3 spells CASAAGPIPPFTDTQYF. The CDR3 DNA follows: TGTGCCAGCGCGGCAGGCCCGATCCCCCCTTTCACAGATACGCAGTATTTT.

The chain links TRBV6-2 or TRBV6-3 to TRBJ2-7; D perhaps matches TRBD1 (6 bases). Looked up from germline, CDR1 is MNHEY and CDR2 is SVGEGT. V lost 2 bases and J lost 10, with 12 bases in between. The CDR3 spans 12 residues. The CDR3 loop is CASSYTPGVQYV. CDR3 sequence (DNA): TGTGCCAGCAGTTACACCCCAGGGGTCCAGTACGTC.

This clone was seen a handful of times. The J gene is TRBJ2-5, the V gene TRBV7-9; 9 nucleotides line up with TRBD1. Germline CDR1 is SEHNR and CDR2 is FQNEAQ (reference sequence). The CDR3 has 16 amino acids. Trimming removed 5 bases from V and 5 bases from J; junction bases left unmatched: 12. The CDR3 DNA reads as TGTGCCAGCAGCCTCCCTCCGGGACAGGGTGTGGAGACCCAGTACTTC. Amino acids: CASSLPPGQGVETQYF.

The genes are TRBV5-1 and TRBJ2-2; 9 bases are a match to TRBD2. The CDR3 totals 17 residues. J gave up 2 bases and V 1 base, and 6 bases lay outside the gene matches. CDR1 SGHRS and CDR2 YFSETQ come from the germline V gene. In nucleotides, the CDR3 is TGCGCCAGCAGCTTGAGTAGCGGGGGCCTAAACACCGGGGAGCTGTTTTTT. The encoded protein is CASSLSSGGLNTGELFF. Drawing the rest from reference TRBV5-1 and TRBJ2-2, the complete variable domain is KAGVTQTPRYLIKTRGQQVTLSCSPISGHRSVSWYQQTPGQGLQFLFEYFSETQRNKGNFPGRFSGRQFSNSRSEMNVSTLELGDSALYLCASSLSSGGLNTGELFFGEGSRLTVL.

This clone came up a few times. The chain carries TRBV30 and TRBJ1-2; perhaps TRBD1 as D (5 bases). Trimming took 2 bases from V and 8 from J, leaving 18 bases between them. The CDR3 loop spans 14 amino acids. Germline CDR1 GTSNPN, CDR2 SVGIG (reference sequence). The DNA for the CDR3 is TGTGCCTGGAGTTCCTGGCTAGGGGCCCGCGGCTACACCTTC. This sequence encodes CAWSSWLGARGYTF.

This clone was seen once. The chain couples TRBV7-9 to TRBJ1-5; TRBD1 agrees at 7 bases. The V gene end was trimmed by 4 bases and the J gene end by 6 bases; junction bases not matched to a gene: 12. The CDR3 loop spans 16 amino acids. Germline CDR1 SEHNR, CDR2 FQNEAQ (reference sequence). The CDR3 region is CASSSSRTGPIQPQHF. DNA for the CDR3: TGTGCCAGCAGCTCATCCAGGACAGGTCCCATTCAGCCCCAGCATTTT.

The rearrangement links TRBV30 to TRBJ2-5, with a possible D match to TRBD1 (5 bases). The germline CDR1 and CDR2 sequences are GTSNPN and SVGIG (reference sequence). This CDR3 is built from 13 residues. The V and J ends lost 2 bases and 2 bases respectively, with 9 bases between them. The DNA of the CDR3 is TGTGCCTGGAGTAGGGGCCTGCAAGAGACCCAGTACTTC. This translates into CAWSRGLQETQYF.

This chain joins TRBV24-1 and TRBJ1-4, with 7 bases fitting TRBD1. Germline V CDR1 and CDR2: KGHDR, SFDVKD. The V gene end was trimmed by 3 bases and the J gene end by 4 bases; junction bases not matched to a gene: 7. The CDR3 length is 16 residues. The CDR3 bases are TGTGCCACCAGTGATCCGGGACAGCTGGGTAATGAAAAACTGTTTTTT. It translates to CATSDPGQLGNEKLFF.

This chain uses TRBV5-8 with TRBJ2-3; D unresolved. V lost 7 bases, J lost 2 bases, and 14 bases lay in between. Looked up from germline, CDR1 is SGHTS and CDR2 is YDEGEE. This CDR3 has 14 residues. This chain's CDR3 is CASPSTVFTDTQYF. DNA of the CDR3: TGTGCCAGCCCGTCGACGGTTTTCACAGATACGCAGTATTTT.

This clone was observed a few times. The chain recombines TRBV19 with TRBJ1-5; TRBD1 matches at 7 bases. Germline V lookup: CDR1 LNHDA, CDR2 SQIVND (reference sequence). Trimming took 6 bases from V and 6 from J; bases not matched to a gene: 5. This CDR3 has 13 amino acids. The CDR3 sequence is CASSLQGIQPQHF. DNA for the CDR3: TGTGCCAGTAGCCTACAGGGGATTCAGCCCCAGCATTTT. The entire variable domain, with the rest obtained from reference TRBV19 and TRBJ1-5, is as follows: DGGITQSPKYLFRKEGQNVTLSCEQNLNHDAMYWYRQDPGQGLRLIYYSQIVNDFQKGDIAEGYSVSREKKESFPLTVTSAQKNPTAFYLCASSLQGIQPQHFGDGTRLSIL.

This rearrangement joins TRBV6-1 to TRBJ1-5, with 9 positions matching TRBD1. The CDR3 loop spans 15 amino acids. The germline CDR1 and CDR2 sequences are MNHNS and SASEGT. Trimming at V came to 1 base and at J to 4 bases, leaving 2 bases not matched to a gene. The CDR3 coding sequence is TGTGCCAGCAGTGAAGGGGGACAGGGTAATCAGCCCCAGCATTTT. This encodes CASSEGGQGNQPQHF.

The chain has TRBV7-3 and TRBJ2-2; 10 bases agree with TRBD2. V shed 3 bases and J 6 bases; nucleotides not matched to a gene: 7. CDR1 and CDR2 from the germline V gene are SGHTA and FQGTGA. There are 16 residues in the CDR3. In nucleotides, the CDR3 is TGTGCCAGCAGCTTCTCCGAGCGGGGGGGAGCCGGGGAGCTGTTTTTT. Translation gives CASSFSERGGAGELFF.

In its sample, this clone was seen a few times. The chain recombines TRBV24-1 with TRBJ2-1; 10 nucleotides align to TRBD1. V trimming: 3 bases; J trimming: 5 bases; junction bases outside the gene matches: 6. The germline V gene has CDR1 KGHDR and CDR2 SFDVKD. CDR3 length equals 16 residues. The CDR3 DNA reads TGTGCCACCAGTGATGCCGGGACAGGGGATCACAATGAGCAGTTCTTC. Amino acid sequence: CATSDAGTGDHNEQFF.

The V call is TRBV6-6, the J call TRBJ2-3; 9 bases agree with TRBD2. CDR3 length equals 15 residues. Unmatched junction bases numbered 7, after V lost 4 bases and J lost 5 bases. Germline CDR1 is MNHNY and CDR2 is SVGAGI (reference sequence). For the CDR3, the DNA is TGTGCCAGCAGTTCACCTAGCGGGGTTGGAGATACGCAGTATTTT. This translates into CASSSPSGVGDTQYF.

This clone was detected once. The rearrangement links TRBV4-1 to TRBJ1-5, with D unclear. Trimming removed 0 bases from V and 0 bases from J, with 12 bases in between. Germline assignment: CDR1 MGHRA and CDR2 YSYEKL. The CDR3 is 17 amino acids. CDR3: CASSQEPANPSNQPQHF. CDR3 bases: TGCGCCAGCAGCCAAGAACCCGCCAATCCTAGCAATCAGCCCCAGCATTTT.

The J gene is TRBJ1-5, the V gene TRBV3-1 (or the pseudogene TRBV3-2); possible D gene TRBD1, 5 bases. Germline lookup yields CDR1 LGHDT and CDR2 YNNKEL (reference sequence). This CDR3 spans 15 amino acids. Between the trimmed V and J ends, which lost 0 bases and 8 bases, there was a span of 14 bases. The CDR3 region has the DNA TGTGCCAGCAGCCAAGATCTTGGCGAGGGGAAGCCCCAGCATTTT. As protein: CASSQDLGEGKPQHF.

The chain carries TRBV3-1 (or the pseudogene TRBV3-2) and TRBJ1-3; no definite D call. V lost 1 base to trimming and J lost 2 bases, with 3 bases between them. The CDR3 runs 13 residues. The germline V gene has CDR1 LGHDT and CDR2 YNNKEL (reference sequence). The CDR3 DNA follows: TGTGCCAGCAGCCAAGGACCTGGAAACACCATATATTTT. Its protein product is CASSQGPGNTIYF.

CDR3 sequence reads: CASSPQQGTDTQYF. The DNA for the CDR3 is TGTGCCAGCAGCCCTCAACAGGGCACAGATACGCAGTATTTT. The chain has TRBV6-4 and TRBJ2-3; D might be TRBD1 (5 bases). CDR3 length: 14 residues. Germline assignment: CDR1 MRHNA and CDR2 SNTAGT. The ends were cut back, 6 bases at V and 1 base at J, with 11 bases in the middle.

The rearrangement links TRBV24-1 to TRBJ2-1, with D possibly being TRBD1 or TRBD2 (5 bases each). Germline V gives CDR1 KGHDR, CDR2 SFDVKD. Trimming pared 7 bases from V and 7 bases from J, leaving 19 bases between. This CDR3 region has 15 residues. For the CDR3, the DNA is TGTGCCACCAGGGGGGTCGCCGGGGAAGGGAATGAGCAGTTCTTC. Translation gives CATRGVAGEGNEQFF.